Shown below are 3 T cell receptor beta chains from a single sample sequenced in a study of shared T cell receptors in the human thymus. TCRdb's copy holds only in-frame clones and misses some; the assay was immunoSEQ multiplex PCR. The table shows 600,000 to 900,000 clones, with over 75% occurring only once. This sample was shared with a second study, whose subject was human thymus T cells.

Sequenced material: thymocytes. All receptors come from a girl under three years old with a congenital heart defect.

The chain carries TRBV19 and TRBJ2-7; 7 positions match TRBD1. J lost 2 bases, V lost 5 bases, and 9 bases had no gene match. The CDR3 has 15 amino acids. Germline V lookup: CDR1 LNHDA, CDR2 SQIVND (reference sequence). CDR3 sequence (DNA): TGTGCCAGTAGTGATTACAGGGGTTCCGCCTACGAGCAGTACTTC. It translates to CASSDYRGSAYEQYF.

This sequence joins TRBV4-1 and TRBJ1-4; the D gene is possibly TRBD1 (5 bases). The germline CDR1 and CDR2 sequences are MGHRA and YSYEKL. Deletions cut 0 bases from V and 0 bases from J, with 14 bases between. This CDR3 comprises 18 residues. The CDR3 nucleotides are TGCGCCAGCAGCCAAGAATCGGGGGTTGTTGCAACTAATGAAAAACTGTTTTTT. Its translation: CASSQESGVVATNEKLFF.

The rearrangement links TRBV30 to TRBJ2-3; D is possibly TRBD2 (7 bases). V lost 2 bases and J 4 bases, leaving 13 bases between the germline ends. This CDR3 contains 14 residues. Per the germline V gene, CDR1 is GTSNPN and CDR2 is SVGIG (reference sequence). The CDR3 nucleotides read TGTGCCTGGAGTCTGGGGGGGCCGCCAGATACGCAGTATTTT. This codes for CAWSLGGPPDTQYF.